This is a list of T cell receptor beta chains from one sample in a study of cytomegalovirus exposure and HLA in healthy donors. Sequencing was performed with immunoSEQ multiplex PCR; in TCRdb, only in-frame clones are kept and a portion is missing. The sample lists more than 150,000 clones, about 72% occurring once. Sequences were obtained from PBMCs. The receptors originated from a male donor in good health and CMV-seronegative. Both conserved end residues are part of each CDR3. Fields, in order: V gene, J gene, clone size, D gene, CDR3 DNA, CDR3 protein. D genes are given only for firm matches. Clone size, where shown, is once, few, many, or a class for clones that have expanded.

v_call: TRBV6-5; j_call: TRBJ1-2; clone_size: .; d_call: TRBD1; cdr3_nt: TGTGCCAGCAGTGGAAACCGACAGGGTAGAGGCTACACCTTC; cdr3_aa: CASSGNRQGRGYTF
v_call: TRBV5-1; j_call: TRBJ2-7; clone_size: .; d_call: TRBD1; cdr3_nt: TGCGCCAGCACCTTAACCGGGACAGGGGACTACGAGCAGTACTTC; cdr3_aa: CASTLTGTGDYEQYF
v_call: TRBV11-2; j_call: TRBJ1-2; clone_size: .; d_call: .; cdr3_nt: TGTGCCAGCAGCCCCCTTGGGGGCCAGGCGCCCTACACCTTC; cdr3_aa: CASSPLGGQAPYTF
v_call: TRBV15; j_call: TRBJ2-7; clone_size: .; d_call: TRBD1; cdr3_nt: TGTGCCACCAGCAGAGGGGACAGGAGCTACGAGCAGTACTTC; cdr3_aa: CATSRGDRSYEQYF
v_call: TRBV1; j_call: TRBJ2-1; clone_size: .; d_call: .; cdr3_nt: TGCACCAGCAGCCAAGATCGAGAGAGCTCCTACAATGAGCAGTTCTTC; cdr3_aa: CTSSQDRESSYNEQFF
v_call: TRBV5-6; j_call: TRBJ2-5; clone_size: .; d_call: TRBD2; cdr3_nt: TGTGCCAGCAGCCTGGCTGGGACTAGTTGGGGAGAGACCCAGTACTTC; cdr3_aa: CASSLAGTSWGETQYF
v_call: TRBV4-2; j_call: TRBJ1-1; clone_size: .; d_call: .; cdr3_nt: TGTGCCAGCAGCCTTGACCCAGGAACGACTGAAGCTTTCTTT; cdr3_aa: CASSLDPGTTEAFF
v_call: TRBV4-2; j_call: TRBJ2-1; clone_size: .; d_call: TRBD2; cdr3_nt: TGTGCCAGCAGCCAAGGGACTAGCGGGAGCACCTACAATGAGCAGTTCTTC; cdr3_aa: CASSQGTSGSTYNEQFF
v_call: TRBV4-3; j_call: TRBJ2-7; clone_size: .; d_call: TRBD2; cdr3_nt: TGCGCCAGCAGCCAAGCTTACGGGGGGGCTGACGAGCAGTACTTC; cdr3_aa: CASSQAYGGADEQYF
v_call: TRBV28; j_call: TRBJ1-5; clone_size: few; d_call: TRBD1; cdr3_nt: TGTGCCAGCACTCCAGGGGGTCATCAGCCCCAGCATTTT; cdr3_aa: CASTPGGHQPQHF
v_call: TRBV29-1; j_call: TRBJ2-2; clone_size: few; d_call: .; cdr3_nt: TGCAGCGCCTCGGAGGCCGGGGAGCTGTTTTTT; cdr3_aa: CSASEAGELFF
v_call: TRBV4-3; j_call: TRBJ1-4; clone_size: .; d_call: .; cdr3_nt: TGCGCCAGCAGCCAAGATTGGGGAGCAACTAATGAAAAACTGTTTTTT; cdr3_aa: CASSQDWGATNEKLFF
v_call: TRBV6-1; j_call: TRBJ2-1; clone_size: .; d_call: .; cdr3_nt: TGTGCCAGCAGTGACCCTACGGACAATGAGCAGTTCTTC; cdr3_aa: CASSDPTDNEQFF
v_call: TRBV6-5; j_call: TRBJ2-7; clone_size: .; d_call: .; cdr3_nt: TGTGCCAGCAGCTCTCCCTTAACCTACGAGCAGTACTTC; cdr3_aa: CASSSPLTYEQYF
v_call: TRBV5-8; j_call: TRBJ2-1; clone_size: .; d_call: .; cdr3_nt: TGTGCCAGCAGCTTTAGGGGCTACAATGAGCAGTTCTTC; cdr3_aa: CASSFRGYNEQFF
v_call: TRBV6-5; j_call: TRBJ2-7; clone_size: .; d_call: .; cdr3_nt: TGTGCCAGCAGTTACACACAGGAGTCCTACGAGCAGTACTTC; cdr3_aa: CASSYTQESYEQYF
v_call: TRBV27; j_call: TRBJ1-1; clone_size: .; d_call: .; cdr3_nt: TGTGCCAGCAGTCCAAGGAGCAAAGGACTTACGAACACTGAAGCTTTCTTT; cdr3_aa: CASSPRSKGLTNTEAFF
v_call: TRBV27; j_call: TRBJ2-3; clone_size: .; d_call: TRBD2; cdr3_nt: TGTGCCAGCAGTGTCCGGACTAGCGGGAGACGGTTGGATACGCAGTATTTT; cdr3_aa: CASSVRTSGRRLDTQYF
v_call: TRBV28; j_call: TRBJ2-7; clone_size: once; d_call: TRBD2; cdr3_nt: TGTGCCAGCAGTTTTCGGGGGGACTACGAGCAGTACTTC; cdr3_aa: CASSFRGDYEQYF
v_call: TRBV27; j_call: TRBJ2-1; clone_size: .; d_call: TRBD1; cdr3_nt: TGTGCCAGCAAGACAGGGACACTCAATGAGCAGTTCTTC; cdr3_aa: CASKTGTLNEQFF
v_call: TRBV2; j_call: TRBJ2-7; clone_size: once; d_call: .; cdr3_nt: TGTGCCAGCAATCAGGACAGATCCTACGAGCAGTACTTC; cdr3_aa: CASNQDRSYEQYF
v_call: TRBV7-2; j_call: TRBJ2-3; clone_size: .; d_call: .; cdr3_nt: TGTGCCAGCAGCCCGGACAGTCTTGGCACAGATACGCAGTATTTT; cdr3_aa: CASSPDSLGTDTQYF
v_call: TRBV14; j_call: TRBJ1-1; clone_size: .; d_call: .; cdr3_nt: TGTGCCAGCAGCCAAGACTTGAACACTGAAGCTTTCTTT; cdr3_aa: CASSQDLNTEAFF
v_call: TRBV5-1; j_call: TRBJ2-2; clone_size: .; d_call: .; cdr3_nt: TGCGCCAGCAAGAGCACCTGGAACACCGGGGAGCTGTTTTTT; cdr3_aa: CASKSTWNTGELFF
v_call: TRBV7-2; j_call: TRBJ2-7; clone_size: .; d_call: TRBD2; cdr3_nt: TGTGCCAGCAGCTCAAGGAGACTAGCGGGAGACGAGCAGTACTTC; cdr3_aa: CASSSRRLAGDEQYF
v_call: TRBV6-6; j_call: TRBJ1-6; clone_size: few; d_call: TRBD1; cdr3_nt: TGTGCCAGCAGGGAAGACAGGGCTCGGAATTCACCCCTCCACTTT; cdr3_aa: CASREDRARNSPLHF
v_call: TRBV19; j_call: TRBJ2-7; clone_size: .; d_call: .; cdr3_nt: TGTGCCAGTAGTCTACGGGTGTCCGGGAACGAGCAGTACTTC; cdr3_aa: CASSLRVSGNEQYF
v_call: TRBV11-3; j_call: TRBJ1-1; clone_size: .; d_call: .; cdr3_nt: TGTGCCAGCAGCCTATCCTCGGGTACTGAAGCTTTCTTT; cdr3_aa: CASSLSSGTEAFF
v_call: TRBV9; j_call: TRBJ1-2; clone_size: .; d_call: .; cdr3_nt: TGTGCCAGCAGCGTAGGCCAGGGCAGCTATGGCTACACCTTC; cdr3_aa: CASSVGQGSYGYTF
v_call: TRBV7-9; j_call: TRBJ2-2; clone_size: once; d_call: TRBD1; cdr3_nt: TGTGCCAGCAGCTCGGGACAGGGGGCTACCGGGGAGCTGTTTTTT; cdr3_aa: CASSSGQGATGELFF
v_call: TRBV5-1; j_call: TRBJ2-3; clone_size: .; d_call: .; cdr3_nt: TGCGCCAGCAGCTTCCCGGACAACACAGATACGCAGTATTTT; cdr3_aa: CASSFPDNTDTQYF
v_call: TRBV2; j_call: TRBJ1-1; clone_size: .; d_call: .; cdr3_nt: TGTGCCAGCAGTGTAGGTAGCGAAGCTTTCTTT; cdr3_aa: CASSVGSEAFF
v_call: TRBV7-9; j_call: TRBJ2-1; clone_size: .; d_call: TRBD2; cdr3_nt: TGTGCCAGCAGCTCTAGCGGGACGCTGAGCTCCTACAATGAGCAGTTCTTC; cdr3_aa: CASSSSGTLSSYNEQFF
v_call: TRBV28; j_call: TRBJ2-2; clone_size: once; d_call: .; cdr3_nt: TGTGCCAGCAGGCGGAACACCGGGGAGCTGTTTTTT; cdr3_aa: CASRRNTGELFF
v_call: TRBV28; j_call: TRBJ2-7; clone_size: .; d_call: .; cdr3_nt: TGTGCCAGCAGTACGACTTTACAGTACTTC; cdr3_aa: CASSTTLQYF
v_call: TRBV29-1; j_call: TRBJ2-7; clone_size: .; d_call: TRBD1; cdr3_nt: TGCAGCGTGACGACAGGGGCGGACTACGAGCAGTACTTC; cdr3_aa: CSVTTGADYEQYF
v_call: TRBV7-2; j_call: TRBJ2-5; clone_size: .; d_call: TRBD2; cdr3_nt: TGTGCCAGCAGCTCAGCGGGGGGGGCCCAGACCCAGTACTTC; cdr3_aa: CASSSAGGAQTQYF
v_call: TRBV11-2; j_call: TRBJ2-1; clone_size: .; d_call: .; cdr3_nt: TGTGCCAGCAGCTTAGAGCGGAATGAGCAGTTCTTC; cdr3_aa: CASSLERNEQFF
v_call: TRBV27; j_call: TRBJ2-2; clone_size: .; d_call: TRBD1; cdr3_nt: TGTGCCAGCAGTTTACTTAAGACAGGGGGCAACACCGGGGAGCTGTTTTTT; cdr3_aa: CASSLLKTGGNTGELFF
v_call: TRBV4-3; j_call: TRBJ2-7; clone_size: .; d_call: .; cdr3_nt: TGCGCCAGCAGCCAATACAGGACGGGAGCCTACGAGCAGTACTTC; cdr3_aa: CASSQYRTGAYEQYF
v_call: TRBV13; j_call: TRBJ2-7; clone_size: once; d_call: TRBD1; cdr3_nt: TGTGCCAGCAGCCCGACAGGACAGGGCCACCACGAGCAGTACTTC; cdr3_aa: CASSPTGQGHHEQYF